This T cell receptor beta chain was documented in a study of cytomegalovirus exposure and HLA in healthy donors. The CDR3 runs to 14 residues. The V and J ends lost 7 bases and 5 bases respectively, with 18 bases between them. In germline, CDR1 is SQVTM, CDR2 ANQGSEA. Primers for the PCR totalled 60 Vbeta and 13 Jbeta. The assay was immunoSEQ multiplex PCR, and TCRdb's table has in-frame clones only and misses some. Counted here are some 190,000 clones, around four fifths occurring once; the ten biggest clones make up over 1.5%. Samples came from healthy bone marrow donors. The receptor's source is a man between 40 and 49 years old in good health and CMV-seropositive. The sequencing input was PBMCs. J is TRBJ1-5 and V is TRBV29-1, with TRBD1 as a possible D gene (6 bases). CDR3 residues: CSAQLTGSHQPQHF. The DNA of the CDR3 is TGCAGCGCCCAACTCACAGGGTCCCATCAGCCCCAGCATTTT.